The clone carrying this TCR beta chain was detected many times. Its antigen is still unknown. The authors ran a second PCR of roughly 6 to 11 cycles using a sample-barcoded 5' primer and a J-beta primer mix. TCRdb reprocessed the 5' RACE reads with MiXCR, giving one entry per CDR3 protein. The profile shows about 1.6 million distinct CDR3 sequences, 30% to 40% of them singletons. Ranging in age from roughly 6 to 90, the donors were healthy Caucasian individuals from Russia. For every donor, a draw yielded 9.5 to 10 milliliters of peripheral blood. CDR1 is DFQATT and CDR2 is SNEGSKA in the germline V gene (reference sequence). The CDR3 runs to 15 residues. The V end was cut by 0 bases, the J end by 7 bases, with 19 bases between. The data belong to a study of blood T cells in healthy people across ages. Study-wide points: Per-million-T-cell TCR beta diversity fell roughly linearly with age.

The source of this sequence is a woman in her 30s in good health. The specimen was blood. This chain joins TRBV20-1 and TRBJ2-7; D is unclear. DNA for the CDR3: TGCAGTGCTAGAGATCCAGCAACGTATGGGTTTGAGCAGTACTTC. Its protein product is CSARDPATYGFEQYF.